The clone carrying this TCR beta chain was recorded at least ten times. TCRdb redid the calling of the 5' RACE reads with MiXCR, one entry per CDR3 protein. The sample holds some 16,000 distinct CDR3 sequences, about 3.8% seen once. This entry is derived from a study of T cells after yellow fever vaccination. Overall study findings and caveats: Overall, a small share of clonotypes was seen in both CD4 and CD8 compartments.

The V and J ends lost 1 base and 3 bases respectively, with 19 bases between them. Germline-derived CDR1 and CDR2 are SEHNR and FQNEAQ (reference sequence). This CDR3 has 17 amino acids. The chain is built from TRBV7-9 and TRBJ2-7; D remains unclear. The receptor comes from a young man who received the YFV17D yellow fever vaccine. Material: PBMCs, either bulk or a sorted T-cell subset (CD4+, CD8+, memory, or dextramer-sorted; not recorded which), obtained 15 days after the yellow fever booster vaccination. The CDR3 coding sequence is TGTGCCAGCAGCTTAGACCCCTATGACCGGAACGACTACGAGCAGTACTTC. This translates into CASSLDPYDRNDYEQYF.